Presented here are 32 T cell receptor beta chains from one specimen sequenced in a study of blood T cell repertoires in COVID-19 (dated by TCRdb to 2018 to 2020). Receptor libraries were prepared by the immunoSEQ multiplex PCR assay. The source is immuneACCESS, and TCRdb retained only in-frame sequences with V and J called. Part of the clones is not carried over; for the studies checked, unresolved V genes explain less than half of this, and the remainder is unexplained. This sample holds roughly 330,000 clones; about 82% were observed only once. Roughly 1.6% of the sample goes to the ten largest clones. Sequenced: peripheral blood. All receptors derive from a woman aged 45-65 years with acute or convalescent COVID-19.

The chain combines TRBV15 with TRBJ1-2, with D possibly TRBD1 on 6 matching bases. This CDR3 is built from 15 residues. Trimming removed 1 base at V and 4 bases at J, with 13 bases between. From germline, CDR1 is LNHNV and CDR2 YYDKDF (reference sequence). DNA for the CDR3: TGTGCCACCAGCAGAGGGGCGGACAGCCTCTATGGCTACACCTTC. Translation gives CATSRGADSLYGYTF.

The V call is TRBV7-2, the J call TRBJ2-7; 7 bases fit TRBD1. Per the germline V gene, CDR1 is SGHTA and CDR2 is FQGNSA. CDR3 size: 14 residues. With 1 base clipped from V and 3 bases from J, the junction kept 3 bases outside the gene matches. The CDR3 here is CASSLGAGGYEQYF. The CDR3 DNA reads TGTGCCAGCAGCTTAGGAGCAGGGGGCTACGAGCAGTACTTC.

The chain combines TRBV6-4 with TRBJ1-2; D is undetermined. Germline V gene lookup returns CDR1 MRHNA and CDR2 SNTAGT. CDR3 length equals 13 residues. Trimming took 4 bases from V and 1 from J, leaving 7 bases between them. The CDR3 bases are TGTGCCAGCAGTGTAGAGCTTAACTATGGCTACACCTTC. Translated, it gives CASSVELNYGYTF.

The chain has TRBV10-3 and TRBJ2-3; weak D call: TRBD1 (5 bases). Deletions cut 6 bases from V and 0 bases from J, with 13 bases between. This CDR3 comprises 15 residues. Germline loops: CDR1 ENHRY, CDR2 SYGVKD. The CDR3 spells CAIRIQGLSTDTQYF. The CDR3 DNA reads TGTGCCATCAGGATTCAGGGCCTAAGCACAGATACGCAGTATTTT.

This chain connects TRBV24-1 to TRBJ2-1; 7 positions agree with TRBD2. The V gene end was trimmed by 4 bases and the J gene end by 2 bases; junction bases not matched to a gene: 7. The CDR3 contains 16 residues. CDR1 and CDR2 (germline): KGHDR, SFDVKD. Here the CDR3 DNA reads TGTGCCACCAGTGACGGCGGGACTACGCCCTACAATGAGCAGTTCTTC. Translation gives CATSDGGTTPYNEQFF.

The J gene is TRBJ1-5, the V gene TRBV6-5; D possibly corresponds to TRBD1 (5 bases). The CDR3 sequence is 14 residues long. Trimming left V 6 bases short and J 3 bases short, with 12 bases between. Germline V gene sequence: CDR1 MNHEY, CDR2 SVGAGI. The CDR3 DNA follows: TGTGCCAGCAGGACGACAGCGAACAATCAGCCCCAGCATTTT. Residues: CASRTTANNQPQHF.

The rearrangement uses TRBV27 and TRBJ2-3; 8 nucleotides agree with TRBD1. This CDR3 spans 14 amino acids. The germline gives CDR1 MNHEY, CDR2 SMNVEV (reference sequence). Trimming at V came to 6 bases and at J to 3 bases, leaving 5 bases not matched to a gene. The chain's CDR3 is CASRPGQGTDTQYF. For the CDR3, the DNA is TGTGCCAGCAGGCCAGGACAGGGTACAGATACGCAGTATTTT.

The chain combines TRBV6-5 with TRBJ1-6; tentative D call: TRBD1 (5 bases). Trimming cost V 0 bases and J 7 bases, with 7 bases left between them. There are 14 residues in the CDR3. CDR1 is MNHEY, CDR2 SVGAGI, per germline. The CDR3 here is CASSYSRGNSPLHF. CDR3 in DNA: TGTGCCAGCAGTTACTCACGGGGGAATTCACCCCTCCACTTT.

The rearrangement joins TRBV9 to TRBJ2-7; the match to TRBD2 covers 7 bases. The CDR3 totals 16 residues. The V and J ends lost 0 bases and 2 bases, in that order; junction bases with no gene match: 8. CDR1 and CDR2 (germline): SGDLS, YYNGEE. CDR3 sequence (DNA): TGTGCCAGCAGCGTAGCTCCTAGCGGAGATACCTACGAGCAGTACTTC. Translating gives CASSVAPSGDTYEQYF.

The J gene is TRBJ2-7, the V gene TRBV7-8; 10 bases map to TRBD2. The CDR3 runs 14 residues. J gave up 0 bases and V 6 bases, and 2 bases lay outside the gene matches. Germline assignment: CDR1 SGHVS and CDR2 FQNEAQ. In nucleotides, the CDR3 is TGTGCCAGCAGACTAGCGGGAAACTCCTACGAGCAGTACTTC. Protein: CASRLAGNSYEQYF.

The chain uses TRBV10-3 and TRBJ2-5, with 13 bases lining up with TRBD2. Looked up from germline, CDR1 is ENHRY and CDR2 is SYGVKD. The CDR3 is 16 residues long. V trimming: 3 bases; J trimming: 5 bases; junction bases outside the gene matches: 6. CDR3 region: CAISDSGTSGKETQYF. The CDR3 coding sequence is TGTGCCATCAGTGACAGTGGGACTAGCGGGAAGGAGACCCAGTACTTC.

The V gene is TRBV5-1, the J gene TRBJ2-5; 11 nucleotides match TRBD1. The CDR3 has 17 amino acids. Germline assignment: CDR1 SGHRS and CDR2 YFSETQ. The junction had 8 bases not matched to a gene; V was cut back by 4 bases and J by 0 bases. DNA of the CDR3: TGCGCCAGCAGCCCGGGACAGGGGGGTCAGTACCAAGAGACCCAGTACTTC. Amino acid sequence: CASSPGQGGQYQETQYF.

The rearrangement links TRBV5-8 to TRBJ2-2, with TRBD2 identical over 8 bases. Germline loops: CDR1 SGHTS, CDR2 YDEGEE. V lost 0 bases and J lost 0; bases outside the gene matches: 1. The CDR3 extends over 16 amino acids. The CDR3 is CASSLAGGANTGELFF. In DNA form, the CDR3 reads TGTGCCAGCAGCTTGGCCGGGGGGGCGAACACCGGGGAGCTGTTTTTT.

The V call is TRBV24-1, the J call TRBJ2-3; tentative D call: TRBD2 (5 bases). Trimming shortened V by 1 base and J by 2 bases, and 15 bases separated the two germline ends. Germline V gene sequence: CDR1 KGHDR, CDR2 SFDVKD. The CDR3 has 17 amino acids. This CDR3 reads CATSDFSPSGSTDTQYF. As DNA, the CDR3 is TGTGCCACCAGTGATTTTAGTCCCAGCGGCTCCACAGATACGCAGTATTTT.

V and J are TRBV7-2 and TRBJ1-6; TRBD1 might be the D (6 bases). The V gene lost 2 bases and the J gene lost 4 bases, with 9 bases spanning the gap. CDR3 length: 15 amino acids. Germline V gene sequence: CDR1 SGHTA, CDR2 FQGNSA. The CDR3 reads CASSLRTAYNSPLHF. CDR3 nucleotide sequence: TGTGCCAGCAGCTTAAGGACAGCTTATAATTCACCCCTCCACTTT.

This sequence joins TRBV4-3 and TRBJ2-1; no reliable D call. Germline V gene lookup returns CDR1 LGHNA and CDR2 YSLEER. The CDR3 loop spans 13 amino acids. V was trimmed by 1 base and J by 4 bases, leaving 5 bases between them. The chain's CDR3 is CASSQGLYNEQFF. The DNA for the CDR3 is TGCGCCAGCAGCCAAGGACTTTACAATGAGCAGTTCTTC.

The chain uses TRBV11-2 and TRBJ1-1; the D is unclear. Trimming removed 8 bases from V and 1 base from J, with 14 bases in between. The CDR3 loop spans 14 amino acids. Germline CDR1 SGHAT, CDR2 FQNNGV. DNA for the CDR3: TGTGCCAGCGAGGATGGGTATAAGAACACTGAAGCTTTCTTT. Translation gives CASEDGYKNTEAFF.

This rearrangement joins TRBV19 to TRBJ2-6, with D hard to call. Trimming shortened V by 7 bases and J by 2 bases, and 9 bases separated the two germline ends. Germline CDR1 is LNHDA and CDR2 is SQIVND (reference sequence). The CDR3 totals 14 residues. The CDR3 sequence is CASMRPAGANVLTF. CDR3 DNA sequence: TGTGCCAGTATGCGGCCAGCTGGGGCCAACGTCCTGACTTTC.

This clone was recorded once. V and J are TRBV24-1 and TRBJ2-7; 8 nucleotides agree with TRBD1. The CDR3 totals 14 residues. The V gene end was trimmed by 4 bases and the J gene end by 2 bases; junction bases not matched to a gene: 3. Germline V gene sequence: CDR1 KGHDR, CDR2 SFDVKD. CDR3 sequence (DNA): TGTGCCACCAGTGAGACAGGGGTCCCCTACGAGCAGTACTTC. It yields the protein CATSETGVPYEQYF.

The sample holds a few counts of this clone. The chain joins TRBV5-4 to TRBJ1-5; 7 bases agree with TRBD1. V trimming: 0 bases; J trimming: 2 bases; junction bases outside the gene matches: 2. The CDR3 is 15 amino acids. CDR1 and CDR2 (germline): SGHNT, YYREEE (reference sequence). The CDR3 is CASSLGQGRNQPQHF. CDR3 sequence (DNA): TGTGCCAGCAGCTTGGGACAGGGTCGCAATCAGCCCCAGCATTTT.

The chain has TRBV29-1 and TRBJ1-3, with a possible D match to TRBD1 (6 bases). The V gene lost 2 bases and the J gene lost 4 bases, with 12 bases spanning the gap. CDR3 length equals 14 residues. Germline V gene lookup returns CDR1 SQVTM and CDR2 ANQGSEA. The CDR3 DNA is TGCAGCGTTGAACGGGGGGCGGACGGAAACACCATATATTTT. This codes for CSVERGADGNTIYF. Supplemented by reference TRBV29-1 and TRBJ1-3, the full variable domain reads SAVISQKPSRDICQRGTSLTIQCQVDSQVTMMFWYRQQPGQSLTLIATANQGSEATYESGFVIDKFPISRPNLTFSTLTVSNMSPEDSSIYLCSVERGADGNTIYFGEGSWLTVV.

This clone was counted a few times. J is TRBJ1-6 and V is TRBV2, with TRBD1 matching 9 bases. J lost 7 bases, V lost 6 bases, and 7 bases had no gene match. Germline CDR1 reads SNHLY; CDR2 reads FYNNEI. This CDR3 region has 15 residues. The CDR3 sequence: CASRSIGTGNSPLHF. CDR3 DNA: TGTGCCAGCAGATCGATTGGGACAGGGAATTCACCCCTCCACTTT.

The V call is TRBV3-1 (or the pseudogene TRBV3-2), the J call TRBJ1-1; TRBD1 is a possible D gene (5 bases). The ends were cut back, 1 base at V and 1 base at J, with 10 bases in the middle. Germline V gives CDR1 LGHDT, CDR2 YNNKEL (reference sequence). The CDR3 spans 15 residues. This CDR3 reads CASSQVPGGNTEAFF. The CDR3 DNA follows: TGTGCCAGCAGCCAAGTCCCCGGGGGGAACACTGAAGCTTTCTTT.

The rearrangement uses TRBV28 and TRBJ2-6, with a weak D call TRBD2 (5 bases). This CDR3 has 14 amino acids. V gave up 6 bases and J gave up 2 bases, with 8 bases separating them. Per the germline V gene, CDR1 is MDHEN and CDR2 is SYDVKM. The CDR3 coding sequence is TGTGCCAGCAGAGCCGGGACTGGGGCCAACGTCCTGACTTTC. Residues: CASRAGTGANVLTF.

The rearrangement links TRBV18 to TRBJ2-7, with no clear D. V lost 3 bases and J lost 2, with 8 bases in between. Per germline, CDR1 KGHSH and CDR2 LQKENI. CDR3 size: 13 residues. The CDR3 nucleotides read TGTGCCAGCTCACCCAACAGAGCCTACGAGCAGTACTTC. Translation: CASSPNRAYEQYF.

This chain uses TRBV5-1 with TRBJ2-1; 9 bases are shared with TRBD2. The trim removed 0 bases at V and 5 bases at J, leaving 0 bases unmatched. CDR1 and CDR2 (germline): SGHRS, YFSETQ. The CDR3 is 14 residues long. CDR3 nucleotide sequence: TGCGCCAGCAGCTTGGGACTAGCGGACAATGAGCAGTTCTTC. This gives the protein CASSLGLADNEQFF.

The chain recombines TRBV9 with TRBJ2-7; D possibly corresponds to TRBD1 (5 bases). The ends were cut back, 2 bases at V and 1 base at J, with 13 bases in the middle. This CDR3 is built from 15 residues. CDR1 is SGDLS, CDR2 YYNGEE, per germline. CDR3 in DNA: TGTGCCAGCAGCGTCCATGGGGCAGGTTCCTACGAGCAGTACTTC. Amino acid sequence: CASSVHGAGSYEQYF. The whole variable domain, filled in from reference TRBV9 and TRBJ2-7, reads DSGVTQTPKHLITATGQRVTLRCSPRSGDLSVYWYQQSLDQGLQFLIQYYNGEERAKGNILERFSAQQFPDLHSELNLSSLELGDSALYFCASSVHGAGSYEQYFGPGTRLTVT.

The V call is TRBV4-1, the J call TRBJ2-7; D is possibly TRBD1 (6 bases). V was pared by 0 bases and J by 3 bases, with 6 bases between. CDR1 is MGHRA, CDR2 YSYEKL, per germline. The CDR3 is 13 amino acids. CDR3 protein: CASSQDRGYEQYF. CDR3 DNA sequence: TGCGCCAGCAGCCAAGACAGGGGCTACGAGCAGTACTTC.

This clone was counted only a few times. This chain uses TRBV2 with TRBJ1-5, with D uncertain. Germline V gene lookup returns CDR1 SNHLY and CDR2 FYNNEI. The CDR3 contains 13 residues. The ends were cut back, 5 bases at V and 2 bases at J, with 7 bases in the middle. CDR3 nucleotide sequence: TGTGCCAGCAGTTACTTTGGCAATCAGCCCCAGCATTTT. Its protein is CASSYFGNQPQHF.

The rearrangement uses TRBV3-1 (or the pseudogene TRBV3-2) and TRBJ2-7, with a possible D match to TRBD1 (5 bases). Germline V lookup: CDR1 LGHDT, CDR2 YNNKEL (reference sequence). V gave up 1 base and J gave up 2 bases, with 9 bases separating them. CDR3 size: 14 residues. The CDR3 here is CASSQGQWAYEQYF. CDR3 bases: TGTGCCAGCAGCCAAGGACAGTGGGCCTACGAGCAGTACTTC.

The gene calls are TRBV4-1 and TRBJ2-5; maybe TRBD1 (5 bases). The CDR3 has 15 amino acids. From germline, CDR1 is MGHRA and CDR2 YSYEKL. The V and J ends lost 1 base and 3 bases respectively, with 12 bases between them. CDR3 in DNA: TGCGCCAGCAGCCAAGGGGGCCAGGAAGAAGAGACCCAGTACTTC. Its translation: CASSQGGQEEETQYF.

The V gene is TRBV27, the J gene TRBJ2-7; possible D gene TRBD2, 7 bases. In germline, CDR1 is MNHEY, CDR2 SMNVEV (reference sequence). The CDR3 totals 13 residues. Trimming left V 2 bases short and J 6 bases short, with 11 bases between. As DNA, the CDR3 is TGTGCCAGCAGTTTAGGGGGGGCGGGCGAGCAGTACTTC. Translating it yields CASSLGGAGEQYF.